The 9 T cell receptor beta chains listed next were all sequenced from one sample in a study of T cells in localized non-small cell lung cancer (dated by TCRdb to about 2020). Library preparation was by the immunoSEQ multiplex PCR assay. What TCRdb holds here is the immuneACCESS table cut down to in-frame rearrangements. Part of the clones is not present; checked against another copy, under half of the missing clones reflect an unresolved V gene, and the others are unexplained. The sample data list fewer than 12,000 clones, and 70% to 85% of these were observed just once. 30% to 35% of the sample belongs to the ten largest clones. The specimen was peripheral blood, collected before any cancer treatment. The receptor set was obtained from a male donor aged 60 or older with stage I lung adenocarcinoma.

This rearrangement joins TRBV6-5 to TRBJ2-5; D gene uncertain. CDR3 length: 13 residues. Trimming removed 2 bases from V and 5 bases from J, with 9 bases in between. The germline CDR1 and CDR2 sequences are MNHEY and SVGAGI. CDR3 coding DNA: TGTGCCAGCAGTTACGCACCTCGGGAGACCCAGTACTTC. As protein: CASSYAPRETQYF.

The chain couples TRBV28 to TRBJ1-4, with no clear D. Trimming shortened V by 3 bases and J by 8 bases, and 4 bases separated the two germline ends. The CDR3 is 11 residues long. Per the germline V gene, CDR1 is MDHEN and CDR2 is SYDVKM. CDR3 bases: TGTGCCAGCAGTTTCAGGGAAAAACTGTTTTTT. Translation gives CASSFREKLFF.

This clone was recorded once. V and J are TRBV20-1 and TRBJ2-3; D remains ambiguous. This CDR3 has 11 amino acids. Trimming stripped 0 bases from V and 7 bases from J, with 5 bases between. Germline V gives CDR1 DFQATT, CDR2 SNEGSKA (reference sequence). CDR3 nucleotides: TGCAGTGCTAGAGAAATCTATACGCAGTATTTT. Residues: CSAREIYTQYF.

V and J are TRBV28 and TRBJ1-5, with TRBD1 matching over 8 bases. This CDR3 spans 16 amino acids. Germline loops: CDR1 MDHEN, CDR2 SYDVKM. After removal of 7 bases from V and 3 bases from J, the junction contained 11 bases not matched to a gene. CDR3 amino acids: CASTKPGTGVNQPQHF. The CDR3 coding sequence is TGTGCCAGCACCAAACCGGGGACAGGCGTCAATCAGCCCCAGCATTTT.

This clone showed up just once. The V gene is TRBV4-1, the J gene TRBJ2-3; D is uncertain. Germline V lookup: CDR1 MGHRA, CDR2 YSYEKL. V shed 4 bases and J shed 1 base, with 24 bases lying between them. The CDR3 length is 19 residues. The CDR3: CASSPLVGISPKGTDTQYF. The CDR3 DNA is TGCGCCAGCAGCCCCCTGGTGGGGATTTCTCCCAAGGGCACAGATACGCAGTATTTT.

This clone was seen just once. The chain joins TRBV10-3 to TRBJ1-3; tentative D call: TRBD1 (6 bases). The ends were cut back, 3 bases at V and 4 bases at J, with 10 bases in the middle. CDR1 ENHRY and CDR2 SYGVKD come from the germline V gene. The CDR3 spans 14 residues. Here the CDR3 reads CAISEQGWGNTIYF. CDR3 in DNA: TGTGCCATCAGTGAACAGGGCTGGGGAAACACCATATATTTT.

The gene calls are TRBV2 and TRBJ2-7; D is possibly TRBD1 (5 bases). Deletions cut 6 bases from V and 4 bases from J, with 7 bases between. There are 11 residues in the CDR3. CDR1 is SNHLY and CDR2 is FYNNEI in the germline V gene. CDR3 amino acids: CASSAGYEQYF. CDR3 bases: TGTGCCAGCAGCGCAGGGTACGAGCAGTACTTC.

This clone appeared a few times. The chain employs TRBV6-5 and TRBJ1-2; D unresolved. This CDR3 is 12 amino acids long. The germline V gene has CDR1 MNHEY and CDR2 SVGAGI. The germline V and J ends were trimmed by 5 bases and 4 bases, with 8 bases remaining between them. CDR3 bases: TGTGCCAGCAGTACCGCGGGCTATGGCTACACCTTC. It specifies CASSTAGYGYTF.

This chain joins TRBV6-6 and TRBJ1-6; D is unresolved. The germline V gene has CDR1 MNHNY and CDR2 SVGAGI (reference sequence). CDR3 length: 15 residues. Trimming stripped 8 bases from V and 0 bases from J, with 11 bases between. CDR3 amino acids: CASSSPGSYNSPLHF. In nucleotides, the CDR3 is TGTGCCAGCTCCTCCCCGGGCTCCTATAATTCACCCCTCCACTTT.